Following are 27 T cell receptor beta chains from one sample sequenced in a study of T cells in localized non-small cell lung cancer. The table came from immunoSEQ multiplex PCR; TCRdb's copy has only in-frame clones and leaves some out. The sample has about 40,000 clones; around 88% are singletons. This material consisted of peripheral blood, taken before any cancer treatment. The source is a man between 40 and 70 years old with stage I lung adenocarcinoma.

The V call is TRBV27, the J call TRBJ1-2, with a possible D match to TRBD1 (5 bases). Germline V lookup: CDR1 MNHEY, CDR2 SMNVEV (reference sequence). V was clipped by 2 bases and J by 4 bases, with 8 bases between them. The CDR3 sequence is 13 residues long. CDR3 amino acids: CASSLGGSYGYTF. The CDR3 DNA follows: TGTGCCAGCAGTTTAGGGGGTAGCTATGGCTACACCTTC.

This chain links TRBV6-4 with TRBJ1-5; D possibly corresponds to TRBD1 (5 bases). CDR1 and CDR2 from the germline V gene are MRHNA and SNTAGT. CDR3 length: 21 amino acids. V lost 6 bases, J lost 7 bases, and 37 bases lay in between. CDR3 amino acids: CASRDRPGGAWGFQREQPQHF. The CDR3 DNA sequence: TGTGCCAGCAGAGACCGTCCGGGGGGAGCGTGGGGTTTCCAACGTGAGCAGCCCCAGCATTTT.

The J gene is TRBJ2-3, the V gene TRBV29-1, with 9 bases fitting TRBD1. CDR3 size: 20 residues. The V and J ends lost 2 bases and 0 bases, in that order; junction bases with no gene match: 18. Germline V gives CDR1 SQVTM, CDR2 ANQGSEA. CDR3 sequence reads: CSVEPRTGETGPLSTDTQYF. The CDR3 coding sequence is TGCAGCGTTGAACCCCGGACAGGGGAGACCGGACCTCTTAGCACAGATACGCAGTATTTT.

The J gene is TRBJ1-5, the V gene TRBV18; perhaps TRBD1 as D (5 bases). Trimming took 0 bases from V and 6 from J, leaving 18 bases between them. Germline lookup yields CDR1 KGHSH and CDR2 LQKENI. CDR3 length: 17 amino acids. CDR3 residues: CASSPPGGRVAGQPQHF. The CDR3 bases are TGTGCCAGCTCACCACCGGGCGGCAGGGTAGCGGGTCAGCCCCAGCATTTT.

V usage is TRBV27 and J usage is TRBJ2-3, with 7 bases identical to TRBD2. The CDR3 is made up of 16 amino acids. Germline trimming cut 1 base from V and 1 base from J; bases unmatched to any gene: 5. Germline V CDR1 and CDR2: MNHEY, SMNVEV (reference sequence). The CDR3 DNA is TGTGCCAGCAGTTTATTAGGGGCGGGAGGCACAGATACGCAGTATTTT. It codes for CASSLLGAGGTDTQYF.

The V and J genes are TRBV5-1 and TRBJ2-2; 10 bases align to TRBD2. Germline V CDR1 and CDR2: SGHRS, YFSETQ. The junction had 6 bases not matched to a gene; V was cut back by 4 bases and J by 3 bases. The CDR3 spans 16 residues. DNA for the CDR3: TGCGCCAGCAGCGTACGGACTAGCGGAGACACCGGGGAGCTGTTTTTT. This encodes CASSVRTSGDTGELFF.

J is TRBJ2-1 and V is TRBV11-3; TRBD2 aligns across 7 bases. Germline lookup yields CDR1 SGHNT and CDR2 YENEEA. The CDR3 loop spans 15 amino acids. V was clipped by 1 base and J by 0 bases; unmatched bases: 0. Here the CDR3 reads CASSLGGSSYNEQFF. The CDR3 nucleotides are TGTGCCAGCAGCTTAGGCGGGAGCTCCTACAATGAGCAGTTCTTC.

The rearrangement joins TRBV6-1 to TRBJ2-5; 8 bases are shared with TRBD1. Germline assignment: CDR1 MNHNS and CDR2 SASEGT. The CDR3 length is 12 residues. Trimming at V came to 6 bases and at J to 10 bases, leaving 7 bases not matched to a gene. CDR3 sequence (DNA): TGTGCCAGCAGCCGGACAGGGATTGGCCAGTACTTC. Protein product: CASSRTGIGQYF.

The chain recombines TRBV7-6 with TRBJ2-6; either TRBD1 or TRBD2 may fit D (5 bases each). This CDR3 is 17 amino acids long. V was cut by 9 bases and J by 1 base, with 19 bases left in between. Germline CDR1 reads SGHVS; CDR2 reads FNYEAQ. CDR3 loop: CASAQGVLRSGANVLTF. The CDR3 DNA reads TGTGCCAGTGCCCAGGGAGTGCTGAGATCTGGGGCCAACGTCCTGACTTTC.

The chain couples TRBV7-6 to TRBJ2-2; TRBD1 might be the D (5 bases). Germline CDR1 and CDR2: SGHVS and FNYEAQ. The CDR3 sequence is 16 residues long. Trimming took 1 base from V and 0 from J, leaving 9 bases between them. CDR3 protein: CASSLVGASNTGELFF. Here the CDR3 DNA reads TGTGCCAGCAGCTTAGTAGGGGCCTCGAACACCGGGGAGCTGTTTTTT.

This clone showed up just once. CDR3 DNA: TGTGCCAGCAGCCAGGGCCGACTCCAAGGCAATGAGCAGTTCTTC. This codes for CASSQGRLQGNEQFF. The rearrangement uses TRBV7-2 and TRBJ2-1; D is possibly TRBD1 (5 bases). The germline V gene has CDR1 SGHTA and CDR2 FQGNSA. V dropped 5 bases and J dropped 6 bases, with 17 bases sitting between them. The CDR3 loop spans 15 amino acids.

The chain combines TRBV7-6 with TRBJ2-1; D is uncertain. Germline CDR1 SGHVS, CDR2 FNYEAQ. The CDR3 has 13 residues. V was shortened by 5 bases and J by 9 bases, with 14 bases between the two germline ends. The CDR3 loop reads CASSPRIGSEQFF. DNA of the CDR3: TGTGCCAGCAGCCCTAGGATCGGTAGTGAGCAGTTCTTC.

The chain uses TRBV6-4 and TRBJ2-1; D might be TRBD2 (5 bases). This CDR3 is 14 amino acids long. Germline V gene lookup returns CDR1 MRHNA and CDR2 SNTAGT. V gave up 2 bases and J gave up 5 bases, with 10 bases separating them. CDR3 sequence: CASSDRGDNNEQFF. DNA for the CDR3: TGTGCCAGCAGTGACCGGGGAGATAACAATGAGCAGTTCTTC.

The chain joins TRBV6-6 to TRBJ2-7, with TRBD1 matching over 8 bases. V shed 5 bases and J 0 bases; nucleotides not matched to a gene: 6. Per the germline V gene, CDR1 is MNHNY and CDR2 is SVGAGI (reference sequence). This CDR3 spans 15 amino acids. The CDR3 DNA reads TGTGCCAGCAGTCACGGGACAGGCCTCTCCTACGAGCAGTACTTC. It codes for CASSHGTGLSYEQYF.

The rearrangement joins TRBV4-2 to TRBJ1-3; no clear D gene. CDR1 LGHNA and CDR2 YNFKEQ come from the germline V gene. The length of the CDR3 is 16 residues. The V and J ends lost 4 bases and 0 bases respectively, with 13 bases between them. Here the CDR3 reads CASSLIGAVSGNTIYF. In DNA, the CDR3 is TGTGCCAGCAGCCTCATCGGAGCCGTCTCTGGAAACACCATATATTTT.

CDR3: CASSVSAEKETQYF. The CDR3 bases are TGTGCCAGCAGCGTTTCAGCCGAAAAAGAGACCCAGTACTTC. The chain combines TRBV9 with TRBJ2-5; unclear D gene. V was clipped by 2 bases and J by 3 bases, with 11 bases between them. The CDR3 totals 14 residues. The germline V gene has CDR1 SGDLS and CDR2 YYNGEE.

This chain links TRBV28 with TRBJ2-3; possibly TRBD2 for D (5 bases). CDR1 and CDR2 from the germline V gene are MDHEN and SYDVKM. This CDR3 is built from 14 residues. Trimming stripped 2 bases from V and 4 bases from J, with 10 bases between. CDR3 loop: CASSLTRRADTQYF. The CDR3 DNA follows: TGTGCCAGCAGTTTAACCAGGCGGGCAGATACGCAGTATTTT.

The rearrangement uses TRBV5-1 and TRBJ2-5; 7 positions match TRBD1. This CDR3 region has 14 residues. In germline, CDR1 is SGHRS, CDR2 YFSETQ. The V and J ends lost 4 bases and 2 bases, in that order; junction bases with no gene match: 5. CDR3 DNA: TGCGCCAGCAGCACCGGGACAGCTCAAGAGACCCAGTACTTC. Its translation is CASSTGTAQETQYF.

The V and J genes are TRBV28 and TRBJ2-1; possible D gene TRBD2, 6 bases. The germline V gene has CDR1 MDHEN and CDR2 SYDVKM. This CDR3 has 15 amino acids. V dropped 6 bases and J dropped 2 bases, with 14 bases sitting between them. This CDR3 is CASSWGGGAYNEQFF. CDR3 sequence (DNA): TGTGCCAGCAGCTGGGGCGGCGGGGCCTACAATGAGCAGTTCTTC.

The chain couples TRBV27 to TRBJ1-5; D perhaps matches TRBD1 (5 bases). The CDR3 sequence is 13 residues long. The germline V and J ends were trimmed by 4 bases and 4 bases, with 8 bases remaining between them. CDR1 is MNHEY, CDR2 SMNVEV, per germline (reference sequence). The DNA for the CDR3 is TGTGCCAGCAGTTGGGGCCCGAATCAGCCCCAGCATTTT. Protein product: CASSWGPNQPQHF.

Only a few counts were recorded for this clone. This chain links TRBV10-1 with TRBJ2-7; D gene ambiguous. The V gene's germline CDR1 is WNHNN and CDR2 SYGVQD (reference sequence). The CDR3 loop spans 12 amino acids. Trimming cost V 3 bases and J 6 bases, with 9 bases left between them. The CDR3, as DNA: TGCGCCAGCAGTGAACCCCAGCGCGAGCAGTACTTC. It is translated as CASSEPQREQYF.

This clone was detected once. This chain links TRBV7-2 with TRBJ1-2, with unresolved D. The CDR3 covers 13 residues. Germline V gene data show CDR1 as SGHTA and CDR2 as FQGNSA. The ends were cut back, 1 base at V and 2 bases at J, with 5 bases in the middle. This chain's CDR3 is CASSLGRNYGYTF. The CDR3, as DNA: TGTGCCAGCAGCTTAGGTCGGAACTATGGCTACACCTTC.

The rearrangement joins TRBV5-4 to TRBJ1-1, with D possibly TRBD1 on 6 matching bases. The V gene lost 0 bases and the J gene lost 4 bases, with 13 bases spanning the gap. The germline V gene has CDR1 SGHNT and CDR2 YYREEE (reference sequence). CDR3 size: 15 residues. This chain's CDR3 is CASSLAGVIRTEAFF. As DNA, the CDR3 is TGTGCCAGCAGCTTGGCAGGGGTCATCCGCACTGAAGCTTTCTTT. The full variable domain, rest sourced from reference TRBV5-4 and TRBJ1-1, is ETGVTQSPTHLIKTRGQQVTLRCSSQSGHNTVSWYQQALGQGPQFIFQYYREEENGRGNFPPRFSGLQFPNYSSELNVNALELDDSALYLCASSLAGVIRTEAFFGQGTRLTVV.

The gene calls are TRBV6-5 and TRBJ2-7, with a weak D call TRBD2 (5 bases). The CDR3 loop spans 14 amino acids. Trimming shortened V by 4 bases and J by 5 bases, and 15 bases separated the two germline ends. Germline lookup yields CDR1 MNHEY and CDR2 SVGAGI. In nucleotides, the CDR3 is TGTGCCAGCAGTTCTTTCCGGACTGATAACGAGCAGTACTTC. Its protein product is CASSSFRTDNEQYF.

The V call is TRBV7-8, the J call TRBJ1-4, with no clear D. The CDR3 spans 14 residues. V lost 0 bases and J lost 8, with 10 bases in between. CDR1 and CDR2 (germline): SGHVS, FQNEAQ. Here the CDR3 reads CASSLAPGWEKLFF. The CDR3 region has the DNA TGTGCCAGCAGCTTAGCGCCAGGTTGGGAAAAACTGTTTTTT.

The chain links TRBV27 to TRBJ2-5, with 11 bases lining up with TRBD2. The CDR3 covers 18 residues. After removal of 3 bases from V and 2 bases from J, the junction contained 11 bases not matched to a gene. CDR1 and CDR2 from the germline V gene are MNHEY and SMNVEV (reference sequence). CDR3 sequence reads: CASSFRFTLAGAQETQYF. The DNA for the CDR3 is TGTGCCAGCAGTTTTAGGTTTACACTAGCGGGAGCACAAGAGACCCAGTACTTC.

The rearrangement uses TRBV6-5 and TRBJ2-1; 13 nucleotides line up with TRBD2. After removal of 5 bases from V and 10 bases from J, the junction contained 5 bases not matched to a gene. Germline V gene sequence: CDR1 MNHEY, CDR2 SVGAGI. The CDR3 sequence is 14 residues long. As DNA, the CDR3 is TGTGCCAGCAGTCTACTAGCGGGAGGGCCCGAGCAGTTCTTC. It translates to CASSLLAGGPEQFF.